These 26 T cell receptor beta chains came from one sample sequenced in a study of blood T cell repertoires in COVID-19. Sequencing used immunoSEQ multiplex PCR; TCRdb keeps in-frame clones, though not all of them. The sample holds over 200,000 clones, 75% to 90% seen once. Sequencing was performed on peripheral blood. These receptor sequences come from a man younger than 45 with COVID-19, enrolled during active disease.

The chain couples TRBV5-6 to TRBJ1-6; D might be TRBD1 (6 bases). The CDR3 runs 13 residues. Looked up from germline, CDR1 is SGHDT and CDR2 is YYEEEE. Deletions cut 4 bases from V and 7 bases from J, with 9 bases between. The DNA for the CDR3 is TGTGCCAGCAGCCCTCAGGGGAATTCACCCCTCCACTTT. Amino acids: CASSPQGNSPLHF. Drawing the rest from reference TRBV5-6 and TRBJ1-6, the complete variable domain is DAGVTQSPTHLIKTRGQQVTLRCSPKSGHDTVSWYQQALGQGPQFIFQYYEEEERQRGNFPDRFSGHQFPNYSSELNVNALLLGDSALYLCASSPQGNSPLHFGNGTRLTVT.

The chain couples TRBV7-2 to TRBJ2-3; D uncertain. Germline values: CDR1 SGHTA, CDR2 FQGNSA. V lost 6 bases to trimming and J lost 2 bases, with 6 bases between them. The CDR3 totals 12 residues. The CDR3 sequence: CASSLYTDTQYF. The CDR3 bases are TGTGCCAGCAGTCTGTACACAGATACGCAGTATTTT.

The DNA for the CDR3 is TGTGCCAGCAGCTTGGGCGGCCGACTCGAGCAGTTCTTC. It is translated as CASSLGGRLEQFF. The chain recombines TRBV5-5 with TRBJ2-1; D uncertain. Per germline, CDR1 SGHKS and CDR2 YYEKEE (reference sequence). The V and J ends lost 0 bases and 10 bases respectively, with 11 bases between them. The CDR3 is 13 amino acids.

V and J are TRBV7-8 and TRBJ1-5; TRBD1 matches at 10 bases. The J segment lost 5 bases and the V segment lost 5 bases, leaving 3 bases of the junction unmatched. CDR3 length equals 14 residues. Germline-derived CDR1 and CDR2 are SGHVS and FQNEAQ. CDR3 residues: CASSPGQGDQPQHF. DNA of the CDR3: TGTGCCAGCAGCCCCGGACAGGGGGATCAGCCCCAGCATTTT.

The chain joins TRBV27 to TRBJ1-2; D might be TRBD1 (6 bases). The CDR3 is made up of 15 amino acids. Germline-derived CDR1 and CDR2 are MNHEY and SMNVEV (reference sequence). Trimming left V 5 bases short and J 4 bases short, with 17 bases between. This CDR3 reads CASSAAGQLVYGYTF. CDR3 sequence (DNA): TGTGCCAGCAGTGCAGCTGGACAGCTAGTCTATGGCTACACCTTC.

The J gene is TRBJ1-2, the V gene TRBV7-9, with 8 bases fitting TRBD1. CDR3 length equals 16 residues. Germline CDR1 reads SEHNR; CDR2 reads FQNEAQ (reference sequence). V shed 3 bases and J 0 bases; nucleotides not matched to a gene: 6. This CDR3 is CASSFVAGQANYGYTF. CDR3 DNA: TGTGCCAGCAGCTTCGTCGCGGGACAGGCTAACTATGGCTACACCTTC. The full variable domain, rest sourced from reference TRBV7-9 and TRBJ1-2, is DTGVSQNPRHKITKRGQNVTFRCDPISEHNRLYWYRQTLGQGPEFLTYFQNEAQLEKSRLLSDRFSAERPKGSFSTLEIQRTEQGDSAMYLCASSFVAGQANYGYTFGSGTRLTVV.

This rearrangement joins TRBV19 to TRBJ2-3, with TRBD2 matching 9 bases. The length of the CDR3 is 14 residues. Germline V gene data show CDR1 as LNHDA and CDR2 as SQIVND (reference sequence). V was pared by 6 bases and J by 2 bases, with 3 bases of the junction left unmatched. The chain's CDR3 is CASRAGGPTDTQYF. The CDR3 DNA is TGTGCCAGTAGAGCGGGAGGCCCCACAGATACGCAGTATTTT.

The chain is built from TRBV19 and TRBJ2-7; 10 bases match TRBD2. Germline CDR1 is LNHDA and CDR2 is SQIVND (reference sequence). The CDR3 extends over 15 amino acids. V lost 3 bases to trimming and J lost 6 bases; unmatched junction nucleotides: 8. CDR3 nucleotide sequence: TGTGCCAGTAGTATTTCGGGGCTAGCGGGGGTCGAGCAGTACTTC. Translated: CASSISGLAGVEQYF.

J is TRBJ2-2 and V is TRBV2; D perhaps matches TRBD2 (6 bases). The CDR3 is made up of 15 amino acids. In germline, CDR1 is SNHLY, CDR2 FYNNEI. The V end lost 4 bases, the J end lost 1 base, and 10 bases lay between the germline ends. The CDR3 nucleotides read TGTGCCAGCAGTGCCCTCGGGAGGAACACCGGGGAGCTGTTTTTT. As protein: CASSALGRNTGELFF.

The J gene is TRBJ1-2, the V gene TRBV5-1, with 7 nucleotides matching TRBD1. V lost 2 bases to trimming and J lost 6 bases; unmatched junction nucleotides: 7. CDR1 and CDR2 (germline): SGHRS, YFSETQ. This CDR3 has 14 amino acids. CDR3 in amino acids: CASSFQGGPDGYTF. The CDR3 bases are TGCGCCAGCAGCTTCCAAGGGGGCCCTGATGGCTACACCTTC.

The CDR3 sequence is CANQRGQGSGYTF. The CDR3 bases are TGTGCCAACCAGAGGGGACAGGGGAGTGGCTACACCTTC. The V gene is TRBV12-3 or TRBV12-4, the J gene TRBJ1-2; 10 bases align to TRBD1. This CDR3 region has 13 residues. With 10 bases clipped from V and 7 bases from J, the junction kept 9 bases outside the gene matches.

This chain links TRBV5-1 with TRBJ2-7; 8 bases align to TRBD1. From germline, CDR1 is SGHRS and CDR2 YFSETQ. CDR3 length: 15 residues. Germline trimming cut 0 bases from V and 8 bases from J; bases unmatched to any gene: 10. The CDR3 DNA reads TGCGCCAGCAGCTTGGGCGGGACAGGTCTGGAGAAGCAGTACTTC. Translation: CASSLGGTGLEKQYF.

The gene calls are TRBV5-4 and TRBJ2-6; 7 nucleotides line up with TRBD1. With 10 bases clipped from V and 4 bases from J, the junction kept 5 bases outside the gene matches. This CDR3 contains 13 residues. In germline, CDR1 is SGHNT, CDR2 YYREEE (reference sequence). CDR3 region: CASTGVGANVLTF. CDR3 in DNA: TGTGCCTCCACAGGGGTCGGGGCCAACGTCCTGACTTTC.

The V and J genes are TRBV5-4 and TRBJ1-2; D ambiguous. Germline CDR1 and CDR2: SGHNT and YYREEE (reference sequence). The CDR3 spans 13 residues. The ends were cut back, 0 bases at V and 5 bases at J, with 8 bases in the middle. CDR3 sequence: CASSLGGGYGYTF. Here the CDR3 DNA reads TGTGCCAGCAGCTTGGGGGGAGGGTATGGCTACACCTTC. Based on the CDR3 plus reference TRBV5-4 and TRBJ1-2, the full variable domain is ETGVTQSPTHLIKTRGQQVTLRCSSQSGHNTVSWYQQALGQGPQFIFQYYREEENGRGNFPPRFSGLQFPNYSSELNVNALELDDSALYLCASSLGGGYGYTFGSGTRLTVV.

The V gene is TRBV7-3, the J gene TRBJ1-6; no firm D call. The CDR3 loop spans 13 amino acids. Trimming removed 0 bases from V and 8 bases from J, with 5 bases in between. Germline V gene data show CDR1 as SGHTA and CDR2 as FQGTGA. The CDR3 here is CASSLTIYSPLHF. The CDR3 bases are TGTGCCAGCAGCTTAACCATTTATTCACCCCTCCACTTT.

The chain has TRBV18 and TRBJ2-7; D is unresolved. The CDR3 consists of 16 residues. Trimming removed 0 bases at V and 2 bases at J, with 14 bases between. Germline V CDR1 and CDR2: KGHSH, LQKENI. CDR3 DNA: TGTGCCAGCTCACCACCGGTTGTCAAAACTCCCTACGAGCAGTACTTC. This codes for CASSPPVVKTPYEQYF.

The chain couples TRBV5-5 to TRBJ1-3; 7 positions agree with TRBD1. The J segment lost 3 bases and the V segment lost 4 bases, leaving 7 bases of the junction unmatched. Germline V lookup: CDR1 SGHKS, CDR2 YYEKEE (reference sequence). There are 15 residues in the CDR3. The DNA for the CDR3 is TGTGCCAGCAGCCCCCGGACAGGTAGTGGAAACACCATATATTTT. This codes for CASSPRTGSGNTIYF.

The V call is TRBV15, the J call TRBJ2-7, with 8 positions matching TRBD2. The CDR3 consists of 16 residues. Trimming removed 0 bases from V and 2 bases from J; junction bases left unmatched: 6. CDR1 and CDR2 from the germline V gene are LNHNV and YYDKDF (reference sequence). CDR3 sequence: CATSRDGGAGAYEQYF. Here the CDR3 DNA reads TGTGCCACCAGCAGAGACGGGGGAGCGGGGGCCTACGAGCAGTACTTC.

V is TRBV19 and J is TRBJ2-1, with TRBD2 matching over 11 bases. The V gene end was trimmed by 7 bases and the J gene end by 0 bases; junction bases not matched to a gene: 8. This CDR3 contains 17 residues. Looked up from germline, CDR1 is LNHDA and CDR2 is SQIVND (reference sequence). CDR3 amino acids: CASTPGTSGRSYNEQFF. The CDR3 DNA sequence: TGTGCCAGTACCCCCGGGACTAGCGGCCGCTCCTACAATGAGCAGTTCTTC.

The V and J genes are TRBV3-1 (or the pseudogene TRBV3-2) and TRBJ1-1, with 10 bases fitting TRBD1. This CDR3 is built from 15 residues. V trimming: 1 base; J trimming: 2 bases; junction bases outside the gene matches: 1. The germline gives CDR1 LGHDT, CDR2 YNNKEL (reference sequence). The CDR3 protein is CASSQGTGGNTEAFF. The CDR3 DNA sequence: TGTGCCAGCAGCCAAGGGACAGGGGGAAACACTGAAGCTTTCTTT.

This rearrangement joins TRBV24-1 to TRBJ1-5; maybe TRBD1 (5 bases). CDR3 length: 13 residues. The germline V gene encodes CDR1 KGHDR and CDR2 SFDVKD. V was pared by 4 bases and J by 7 bases, with 10 bases between. CDR3: CATSDDRAQPQHF. CDR3 DNA sequence: TGTGCCACCAGTGACGACAGAGCCCAGCCCCAGCATTTT.

The CDR3 coding sequence is TGTGCCAGCAGCTTAGTAGCCGGGTTTGCCTCGTACGAGCAGTACTTC. It specifies CASSLVAGFASYEQYF. V and J are TRBV7-9 and TRBJ2-7, with D hard to call. This CDR3 contains 16 residues. The germline V gene has CDR1 SEHNR and CDR2 FQNEAQ (reference sequence). V dropped 1 base and J dropped 4 bases, with 17 bases sitting between them.

This clone appeared a few times. V is TRBV2 and J is TRBJ1-3; TRBD1 agrees at 8 bases. The CDR3 contains 14 residues. V dropped 6 bases and J dropped 9; count of bases not matched to a gene: 10. Germline CDR1 reads SNHLY; CDR2 reads FYNNEI. The CDR3 sequence: CASSVGQEAATIYF. CDR3 sequence (DNA): TGTGCCAGCAGCGTGGGACAGGAGGCCGCCACCATATATTTT.

The rearrangement joins TRBV28 to TRBJ2-5, with D unresolved. The V and J ends lost 3 bases and 2 bases respectively, with 16 bases between them. Per germline, CDR1 MDHEN and CDR2 SYDVKM. CDR3 length: 16 residues. CDR3 amino acids: CASSFPRIRPQETQYF. CDR3 DNA: TGTGCCAGCAGTTTCCCGCGGATCCGCCCTCAAGAGACCCAGTACTTC.

This clone appeared a few times. The CDR3 DNA reads as TGTGCCTGGAGTGACAGCTACTACGAGCAGTACTTC. This codes for CAWSDSYYEQYF. The V call is TRBV30, the J call TRBJ2-7; no definite D call. Trimming removed 1 base at V and 3 bases at J, with 7 bases between. CDR1 GTSNPN and CDR2 SVGIG come from the germline V gene (reference sequence). The CDR3 length is 12 residues.

This clone occurred once. The junction does not match germline at one end; this may be a read error. The chain combines TRBV28 with TRBJ2-1, with a possible D match to TRBD2 (6 bases). Germline V gives CDR1 MDHEN, CDR2 SYDVKM. This CDR3 is built from 11 residues. The CDR3 bases are TGTGCCAGCAGTTTAAGCGGGCCAGGTATCTTC. Protein product: CASSLSGPGIF. The full variable domain, with the rest looked up from reference TRBV28 and TRBJ2-1, is DVKVTQSSRYLVKRTGEKVFLECVQDMDHENMFWYRQDPGLGLRLIYFSYDVKMKEKGDIPEGYSVSREKKERFSLILESASTNQTSMYLCASSLSGPGIFGPGTRLTVL.